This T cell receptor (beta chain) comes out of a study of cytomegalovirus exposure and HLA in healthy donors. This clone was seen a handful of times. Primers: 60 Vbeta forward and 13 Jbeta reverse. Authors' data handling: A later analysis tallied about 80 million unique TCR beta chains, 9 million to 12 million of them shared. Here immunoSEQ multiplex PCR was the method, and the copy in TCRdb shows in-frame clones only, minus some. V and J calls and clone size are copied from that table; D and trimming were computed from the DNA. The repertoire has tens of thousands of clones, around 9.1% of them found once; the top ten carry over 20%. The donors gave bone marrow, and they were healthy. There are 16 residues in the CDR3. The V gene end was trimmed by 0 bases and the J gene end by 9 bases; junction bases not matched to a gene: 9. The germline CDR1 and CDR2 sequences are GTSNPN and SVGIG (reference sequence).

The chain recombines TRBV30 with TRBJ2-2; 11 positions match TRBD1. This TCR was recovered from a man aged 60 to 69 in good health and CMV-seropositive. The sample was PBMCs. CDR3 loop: CAWSVLGQGGTRELFF. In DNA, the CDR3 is TGTGCCTGGAGTGTACTGGGACAGGGGGGAACCAGGGAGCTGTTTTTT.